This T cell receptor beta chain was identified during a study of T cells in localized non-small cell lung cancer. The assay was immunoSEQ multiplex PCR, and TCRdb's table has in-frame clones only and misses some. The sample consists of 1,200 to 1,500 clones, 25% of them appearing once. The germline V gene encodes CDR1 SGHNT and CDR2 YENEEA. V was pared by 1 base and J by 2 bases, with 9 bases between. This CDR3 region has 14 residues. A few counts support this clone. The antigen remains undetermined. Overall study findings and caveats: Clonality peaked in uninvolved adjacent lung rather than tumor. A denser population of T cells in blood accompanied longer overall survival.

The clonotype was recovered from a male donor at least 60 years old with stage I squamous cell lung carcinoma. V gene TRBV11-3 combines with J gene TRBJ2-7; possible D gene TRBD1, 6 bases. The material was lung tumor tissue, obtained before any cancer treatment. This chain's CDR3 is CASSLGQEPYEQYF. The CDR3 bases are TGTGCCAGCAGCTTAGGACAGGAACCCTACGAGCAGTACTTC.